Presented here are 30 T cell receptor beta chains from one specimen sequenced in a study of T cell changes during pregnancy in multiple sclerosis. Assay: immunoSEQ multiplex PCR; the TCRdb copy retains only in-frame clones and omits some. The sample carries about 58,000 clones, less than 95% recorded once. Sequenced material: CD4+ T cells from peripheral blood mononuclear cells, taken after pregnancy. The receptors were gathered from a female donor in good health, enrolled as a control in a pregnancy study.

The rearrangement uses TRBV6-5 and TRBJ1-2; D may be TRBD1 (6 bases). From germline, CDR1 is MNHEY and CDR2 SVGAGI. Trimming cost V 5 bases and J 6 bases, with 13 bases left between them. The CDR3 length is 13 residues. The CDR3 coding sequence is TGTGCCAGCAGTCCCCGACAGGTGGATGGCTACACCTTC. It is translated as CASSPRQVDGYTF.

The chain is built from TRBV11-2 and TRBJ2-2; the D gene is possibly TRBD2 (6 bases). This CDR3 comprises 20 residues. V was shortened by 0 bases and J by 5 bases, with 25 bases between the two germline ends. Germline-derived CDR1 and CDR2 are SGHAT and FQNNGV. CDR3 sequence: CASSLDLGSVGLRVTGELFF. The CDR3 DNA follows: TGTGCCAGCAGCTTAGATTTGGGGTCGGTGGGACTTAGAGTTACCGGGGAGCTGTTTTTT.

CDR3 DNA: TGTGCCAGCAGTAGGGACAGGGCATCTAACTATGGCTACACCTTC. Amino acids: CASSRDRASNYGYTF. V and J are TRBV2 and TRBJ1-2, with 9 bases identical to TRBD1. The CDR3 contains 15 residues. After removal of 5 bases from V and 0 bases from J, the junction contained 4 bases not matched to a gene. CDR1 is SNHLY, CDR2 FYNNEI, per germline.

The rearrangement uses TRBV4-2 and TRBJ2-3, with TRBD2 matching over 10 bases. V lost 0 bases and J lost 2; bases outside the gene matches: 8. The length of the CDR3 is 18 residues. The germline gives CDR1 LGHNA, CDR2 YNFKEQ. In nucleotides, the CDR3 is TGTGCCAGCAGCCAAGATTGGCTAGCGGGGGACGACACAGATACGCAGTATTTT. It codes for CASSQDWLAGDDTDTQYF.

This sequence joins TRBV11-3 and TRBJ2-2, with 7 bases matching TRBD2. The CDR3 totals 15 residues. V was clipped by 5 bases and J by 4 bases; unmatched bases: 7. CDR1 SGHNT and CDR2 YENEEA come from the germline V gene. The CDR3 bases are TGTGCCAGCAGCCGTAATTCGGGGGGCACCGGGGAGCTGTTTTTT. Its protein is CASSRNSGGTGELFF.

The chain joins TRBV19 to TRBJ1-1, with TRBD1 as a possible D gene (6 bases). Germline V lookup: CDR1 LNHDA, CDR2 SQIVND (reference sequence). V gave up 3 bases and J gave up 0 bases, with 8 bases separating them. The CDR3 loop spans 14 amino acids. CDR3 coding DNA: TGTGCCAGTAGTATGGACAGTTTGAACACTGAAGCTTTCTTT. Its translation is CASSMDSLNTEAFF.

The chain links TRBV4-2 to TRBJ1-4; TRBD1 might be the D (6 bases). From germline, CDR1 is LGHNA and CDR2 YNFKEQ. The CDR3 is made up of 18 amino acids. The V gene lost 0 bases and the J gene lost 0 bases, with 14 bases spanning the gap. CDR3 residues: CASSQDRQGSATNEKLFF. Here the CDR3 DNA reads TGTGCCAGCAGCCAAGATAGGCAGGGGTCTGCAACTAATGAAAAACTGTTTTTT.

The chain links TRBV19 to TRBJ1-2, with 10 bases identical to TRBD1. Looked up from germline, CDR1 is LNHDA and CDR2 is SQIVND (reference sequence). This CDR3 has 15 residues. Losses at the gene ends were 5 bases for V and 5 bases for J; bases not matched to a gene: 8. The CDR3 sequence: CASSVAGTGVYGYTF. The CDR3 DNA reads TGTGCCAGTAGTGTTGCGGGGACAGGGGTGTATGGCTACACCTTC.

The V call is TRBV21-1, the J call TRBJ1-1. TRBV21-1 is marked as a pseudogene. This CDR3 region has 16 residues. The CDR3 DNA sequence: TGTGCCAGCAGCAAAAGGAGGAAAGGGAGGGGAGCTGAAGCTTTCTTT. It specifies CASSKRRKGRGAEAFF.

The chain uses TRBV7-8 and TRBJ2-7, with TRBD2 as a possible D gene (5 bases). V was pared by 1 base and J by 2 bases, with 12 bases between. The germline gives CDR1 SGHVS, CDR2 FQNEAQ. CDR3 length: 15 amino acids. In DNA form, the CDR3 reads TGTGCCAGCAGCTTAGAGGCCGGGGTGGCCTACGAGCAGTACTTC. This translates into CASSLEAGVAYEQYF. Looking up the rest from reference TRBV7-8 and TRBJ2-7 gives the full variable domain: GAGVSQSPRYKVAKRGQDVALRCDPISGHVSLFWYQQALGQGPEFLTYFQNEAQLDKSGLPSDRFFAERPEGSVSTLKIQRTQQEDSAVYLCASSLEAGVAYEQYFGPGTRLTVT.

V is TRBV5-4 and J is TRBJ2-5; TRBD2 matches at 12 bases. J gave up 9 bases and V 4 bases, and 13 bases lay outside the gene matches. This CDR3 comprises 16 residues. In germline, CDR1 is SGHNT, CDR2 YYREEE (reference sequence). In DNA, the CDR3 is TGTGCCAGCAGCCCTGCTAGCGGGGGGGCCGGGTCGGCCCAGTACTTC. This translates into CASSPASGGAGSAQYF.

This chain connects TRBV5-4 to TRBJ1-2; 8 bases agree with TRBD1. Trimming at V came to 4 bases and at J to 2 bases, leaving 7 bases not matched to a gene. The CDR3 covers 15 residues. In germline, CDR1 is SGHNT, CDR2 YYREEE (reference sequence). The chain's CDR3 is CASSGNRGENYGYTF. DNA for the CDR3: TGTGCCAGCAGCGGTAACAGGGGGGAGAACTATGGCTACACCTTC. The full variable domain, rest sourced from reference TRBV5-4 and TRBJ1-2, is ETGVTQSPTHLIKTRGQQVTLRCSSQSGHNTVSWYQQALGQGPQFIFQYYREEENGRGNFPPRFSGLQFPNYSSELNVNALELDDSALYLCASSGNRGENYGYTFGSGTRLTVV.

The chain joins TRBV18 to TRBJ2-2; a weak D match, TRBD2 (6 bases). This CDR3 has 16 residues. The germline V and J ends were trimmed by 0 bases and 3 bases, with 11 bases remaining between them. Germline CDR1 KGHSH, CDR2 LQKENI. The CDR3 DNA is TGTGCCAGCTCACCACCAGGGCTAGCGTACACCGGGGAGCTGTTTTTT. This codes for CASSPPGLAYTGELFF. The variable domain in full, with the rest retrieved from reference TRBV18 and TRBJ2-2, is NAGVMQNPRHLVRRRGQEARLRCSPMKGHSHVYWYRQLPEEGLKFMVYLQKENIIDESGMPKERFSAEFPKEGPSILRIQQVVRGDSAAYFCASSPPGLAYTGELFFGEGSRLTVL.

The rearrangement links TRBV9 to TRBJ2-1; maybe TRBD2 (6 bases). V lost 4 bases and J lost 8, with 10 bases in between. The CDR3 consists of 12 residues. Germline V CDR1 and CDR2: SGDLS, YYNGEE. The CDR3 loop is CASSPGRDEQFF. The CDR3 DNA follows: TGTGCCAGCAGCCCCGGGAGAGATGAGCAGTTCTTC.

The CDR3, as DNA: TGTGCCAGCAGCTTTCGGGGAAATGAAAAACTGTTTTTT. It encodes CASSFRGNEKLFF. The chain has TRBV11-3 and TRBJ1-4; D is undetermined. Trimming took off 3 bases at V and 5 bases at J, with 7 bases between the two ends. Germline V gives CDR1 SGHNT, CDR2 YENEEA. The CDR3 has 13 residues.

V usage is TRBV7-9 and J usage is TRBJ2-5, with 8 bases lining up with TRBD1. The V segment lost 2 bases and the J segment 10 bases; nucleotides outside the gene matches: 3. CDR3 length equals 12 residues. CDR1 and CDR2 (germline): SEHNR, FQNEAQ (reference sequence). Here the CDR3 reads CASSLPGGDQYF. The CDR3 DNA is TGTGCCAGCAGCTTACCAGGGGGCGACCAGTACTTC.

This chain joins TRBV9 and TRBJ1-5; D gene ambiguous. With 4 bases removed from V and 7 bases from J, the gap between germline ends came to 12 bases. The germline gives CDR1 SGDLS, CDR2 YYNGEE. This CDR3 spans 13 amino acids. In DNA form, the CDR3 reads TGTGCCAGCAGCCCCGGGGAAGCCCAGCCCCAGCATTTT. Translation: CASSPGEAQPQHF.

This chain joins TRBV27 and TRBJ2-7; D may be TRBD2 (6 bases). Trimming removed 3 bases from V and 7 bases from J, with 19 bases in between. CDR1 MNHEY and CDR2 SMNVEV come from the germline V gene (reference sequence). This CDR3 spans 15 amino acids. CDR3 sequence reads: CASSFPAGLLEEQYF. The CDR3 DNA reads TGTGCCAGCAGTTTCCCCGCGGGGCTTCTGGAGGAGCAGTACTTC.

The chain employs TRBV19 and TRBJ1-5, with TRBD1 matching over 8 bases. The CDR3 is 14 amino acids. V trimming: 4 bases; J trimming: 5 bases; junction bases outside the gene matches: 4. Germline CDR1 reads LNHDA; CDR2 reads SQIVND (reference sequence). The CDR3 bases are TGTGCCAGTAGTACCCGGACAGGGCATCAGCCCCAGCATTTT. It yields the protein CASSTRTGHQPQHF.

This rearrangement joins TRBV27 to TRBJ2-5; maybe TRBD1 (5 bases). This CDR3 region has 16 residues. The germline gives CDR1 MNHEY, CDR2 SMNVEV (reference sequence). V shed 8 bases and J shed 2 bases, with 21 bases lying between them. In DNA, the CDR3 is TGTGCCAGCCCACCTCGGCAGGGCGGTAAACAAGAGACCCAGTACTTC. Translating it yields CASPPRQGGKQETQYF.

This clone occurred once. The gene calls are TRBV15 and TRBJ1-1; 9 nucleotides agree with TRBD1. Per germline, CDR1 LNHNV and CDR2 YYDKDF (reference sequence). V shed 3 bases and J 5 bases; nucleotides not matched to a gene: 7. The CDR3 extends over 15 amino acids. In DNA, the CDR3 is TGTGCCACCAGCAGGCCGGGACAGGGAAAGACTGAAGCTTTCTTT. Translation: CATSRPGQGKTEAFF.

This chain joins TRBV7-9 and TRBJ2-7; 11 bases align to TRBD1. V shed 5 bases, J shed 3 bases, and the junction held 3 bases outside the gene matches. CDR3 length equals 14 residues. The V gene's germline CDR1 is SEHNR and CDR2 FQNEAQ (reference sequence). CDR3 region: CASSGTGGIYEQYF. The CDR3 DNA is TGTGCCAGCAGCGGGACAGGGGGTATCTACGAGCAGTACTTC. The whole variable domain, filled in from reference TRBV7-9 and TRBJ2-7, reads DTGVSQNPRHKITKRGQNVTFRCDPISEHNRLYWYRQTLGQGPEFLTYFQNEAQLEKSRLLSDRFSAERPKGSFSTLEIQRTEQGDSAMYLCASSGTGGIYEQYFGPGTRLTVT.

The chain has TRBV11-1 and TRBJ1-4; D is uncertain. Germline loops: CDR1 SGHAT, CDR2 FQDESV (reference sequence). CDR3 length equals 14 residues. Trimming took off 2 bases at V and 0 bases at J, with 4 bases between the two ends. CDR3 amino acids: CASSLQATNEKLFF. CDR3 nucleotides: TGTGCCAGCAGCTTACAGGCAACTAATGAAAAACTGTTTTTT.

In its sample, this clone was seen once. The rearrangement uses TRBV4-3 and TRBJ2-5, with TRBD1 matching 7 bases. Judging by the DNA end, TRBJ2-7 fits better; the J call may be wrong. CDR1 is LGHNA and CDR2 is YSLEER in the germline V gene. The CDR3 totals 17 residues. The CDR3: CASSQDPEGAPTYEQYF. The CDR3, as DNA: TGCGCCAGCAGCCAAGATCCTGAGGGGGCCCCTACCTACGAGCAGTACTTC.

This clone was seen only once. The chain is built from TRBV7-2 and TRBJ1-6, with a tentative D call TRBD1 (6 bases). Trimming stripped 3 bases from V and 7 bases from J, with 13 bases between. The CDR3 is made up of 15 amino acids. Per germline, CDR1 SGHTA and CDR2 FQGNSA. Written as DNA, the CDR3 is TGTGCCAGCAGCTTTGTACAGGGAGCAAATTCACCCCTCCACTTT. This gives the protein CASSFVQGANSPLHF. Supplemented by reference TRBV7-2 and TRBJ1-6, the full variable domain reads GAGVSQSPSNKVTEKGKDVELRCDPISGHTALYWYRQSLGQGLEFLIYFQGNSAPDKSGLPSDRFSAERTGGSVSTLTIQRTQQEDSAVYLCASSFVQGANSPLHFGNGTRLTVT.

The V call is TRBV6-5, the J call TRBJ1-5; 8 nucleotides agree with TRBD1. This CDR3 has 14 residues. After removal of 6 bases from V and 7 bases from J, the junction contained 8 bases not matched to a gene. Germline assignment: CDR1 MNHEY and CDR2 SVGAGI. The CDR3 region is CASRAGTGKQPQHF. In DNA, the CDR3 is TGTGCCAGCAGAGCCGGGACAGGAAAGCAGCCCCAGCATTTT.

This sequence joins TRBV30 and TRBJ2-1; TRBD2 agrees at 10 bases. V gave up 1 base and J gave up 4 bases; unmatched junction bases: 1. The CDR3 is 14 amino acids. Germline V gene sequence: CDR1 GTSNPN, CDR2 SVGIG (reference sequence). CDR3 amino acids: CAWSEAGGYNEQFF. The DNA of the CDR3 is TGTGCCTGGAGTGAAGCGGGGGGGTACAATGAGCAGTTCTTC.

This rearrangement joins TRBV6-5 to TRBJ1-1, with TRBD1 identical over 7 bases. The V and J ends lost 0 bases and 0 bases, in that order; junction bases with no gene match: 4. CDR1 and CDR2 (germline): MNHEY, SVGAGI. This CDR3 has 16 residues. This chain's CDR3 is CASSYSTGRMNTEAFF. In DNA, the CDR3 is TGTGCCAGCAGTTACTCGACAGGGCGGATGAACACTGAAGCTTTCTTT.

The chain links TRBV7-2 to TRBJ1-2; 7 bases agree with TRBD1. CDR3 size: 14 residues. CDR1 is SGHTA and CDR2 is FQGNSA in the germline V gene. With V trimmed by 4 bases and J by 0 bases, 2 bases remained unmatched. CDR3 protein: CASSYRGTNYGYTF. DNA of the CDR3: TGTGCCAGCAGCTACAGGGGCACTAACTATGGCTACACCTTC.

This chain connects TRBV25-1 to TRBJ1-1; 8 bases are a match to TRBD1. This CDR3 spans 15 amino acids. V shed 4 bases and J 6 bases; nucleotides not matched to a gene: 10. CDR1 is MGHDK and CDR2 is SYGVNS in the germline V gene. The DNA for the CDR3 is TGTGCCAGCAGTGGGCTAGGACAGGGAGCGGCTGAAGCTTTCTTT. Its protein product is CASSGLGQGAAEAFF.